This TCR beta chain was sequenced for a study of sequential checkpoint blockade in melanoma. Looking at the study overall: Arm A got nivolumab then ipilimumab; arm B the reverse, 1:1. Maintenance nivolumab came after either treatment sequence.

Trimming shortened V by 5 bases and J by 6 bases, and 10 bases separated the two germline ends. The CDR3 sequence is 12 residues long. From germline, CDR1 is MGHDK and CDR2 SYGVNS. Treatment of the sample: randomized to nivolumab then ipilimumab (arm A) or the reverse (arm B). Patients had received no earlier DNA-damaging chemotherapy. Sorted cells were live CD3+CD8+, lacking CD19 and CD56, from PBMCs. Method: immunoSEQ multiplex PCR; TCRdb's copy keeps in-frame clones and lacks some. The sample includes tens of thousands of clones, roughly 80% of them seen just once. The source was CD8+ T cells sorted from blood (inferred from file names), collected from a patient given nivolumab and ipilimumab in sequence. The receptor's source is a human donor with melanoma. This chain connects TRBV25-1 to TRBJ1-2; tentative D call: TRBD1 (6 bases). The CDR3 nucleotides are TGTGCCAGCAGTCAGACAGGCCATGGCTACACCTTC. It is translated as CASSQTGHGYTF.